These 5 T cell receptor beta chains were sequenced from one sample in a study of vaccination effects on CD4 cells after COVID-19. Subsequent to a culture period of 10 days, CD4+ T cells were isolated. Clones were read by immunoSEQ multiplex PCR, and TCRdb kept only the in-frame ones, dropping some. In the table there are 45,000 to 75,000 clones, more than 60% of which are singletons. Their antigens remain unidentified. The sample consisted of CD4+ T cells from PBMCs cultured without peptide, taken before COVID-19 vaccination. Receptors originate from a human donor who received a COVID-19 vaccine.

J is TRBJ2-3 and V is TRBV24-1, with a possible D match to TRBD2 (6 bases). Trimming pared 5 bases from V and 0 bases from J, leaving 8 bases between. The V gene's germline CDR1 is KGHDR and CDR2 SFDVKD. The CDR3 is made up of 14 amino acids. The CDR3 protein is CATSGGVSTDTQYF. CDR3 coding DNA: TGTGCCACCAGTGGGGGGGTGAGCACAGATACGCAGTATTTT.

In this sample, this clone turned up a few times. This chain connects TRBV2 to TRBJ2-1; 7 nucleotides match TRBD2. Germline assignment: CDR1 SNHLY and CDR2 FYNNEI. CDR3 size: 13 residues. The ends lost 4 bases at V and 12 bases at J; junction bases unmatched: 9. The CDR3 DNA follows: TGTGCCAGCAGTGTCCCTCGGGGCGGGGGGCAGTTCTTC. It translates to CASSVPRGGGQFF.

The chain recombines TRBV15 with TRBJ1-3; tentatively, D is TRBD1 (5 bases). Trimming left V 0 bases short and J 0 bases short, with 12 bases between. Germline V gene lookup returns CDR1 LNHNV and CDR2 YYDKDF (reference sequence). This CDR3 has 17 residues. The CDR3 here is CATSREPGRNSGNTIYF. Here the CDR3 DNA reads TGTGCCACCAGCAGAGAACCGGGACGGAACTCTGGAAACACCATATATTTT.

This clone occurred once. The chain couples TRBV19 to TRBJ2-7; 7 bases are a match to TRBD2. The CDR3 contains 13 residues. Germline trimming cut 3 bases from V and 7 bases from J; bases unmatched to any gene: 6. CDR1 LNHDA and CDR2 SQIVND come from the germline V gene (reference sequence). CDR3 amino acids: CASSMGEGIEQYV. CDR3 sequence (DNA): TGTGCCAGTAGTATGGGGGAGGGGATTGAGCAGTACGTC.

This clone showed up just once. The chain recombines TRBV7-2 with TRBJ1-6; no definite D call. From germline, CDR1 is SGHTA and CDR2 FQGNSA. This CDR3 region has 13 residues. The ends were cut back, 5 bases at V and 8 bases at J, with 10 bases in the middle. CDR3 sequence reads: CASSPVRDSPLHF. The CDR3 region has the DNA TGTGCCAGCAGCCCCGTCAGAGATTCACCCCTCCACTTT.